This T cell receptor beta chain was found in a study of B cell selection in AIRE deficiency (dated 2019 in TCRdb). About the study as a whole: Researchers compared the TCRbeta repertoires of sorted blood CD4+ conventional T cells and regulatory T cells from AIRE-deficient patients with the corresponding repertoires from healthy controls. The TCR-sequenced cohort comprised about 5 AIRE-deficient APECED patients and about 5 healthy control donors. The research as a whole found: In AIRE-deficient patients, Tconv and Treg cells had TCRBV gene usage, CDR3 length and TCR diversity comparable to those in healthy donors. Only TCRbeta chains were sequenced, and 36.6% of the Treg sequences shared among healthy donors were also detected in healthy Tconv cells, possibly owing to differing TCRalpha chains. Among some 3,700 shared Treg TCRbeta sequences, 31.6% were shared exclusively by healthy donors and around 9% exclusively by patients, which suggests that Treg selection is less efficient in the absence of AIRE. Shared Treg sequences had shorter CDR3s, reflecting a bias toward rearrangements with few non-templated nucleotide insertions. Roughly a third of the Treg TCRbeta sequences shared among healthy donors were found in patient Tconv cells, which suggests that Treg-biased clones were diverted into the Tconv compartment.

The immunoSEQ platform was used to sequence the TCRbeta chains. In the paper's pipeline: Pooled Treg repertoires yielded around 5.8x10^4 distinct TCRbeta sequences from patients and more than 90,000 from healthy donors. Treg TCRbeta sequences found in two or more individuals were defined as public, and these public Treg TCRbeta sequences were then searched for in Tconv repertoires. Differences between groups were assessed by Mann-Whitney U tests with Bonferroni-Dunn correction in GraphPad Prism 7.03. TCRdb took over this immuneACCESS table, retaining in-frame rearrangements with V and J assigned. Such tables are incomplete; in checked studies, under half of the missing clones stem from an unresolved V gene, and the remainder is unexplained. That table is the source of V, J and clone size, and D and trimming were worked out from the DNA. The sample table holds roughly 26,000 clones, of which 80% to 95% were seen once. The ten largest clones represent 1.1% of the sample.

As regards this clone: Its antigen specificity is not known. Base quality data are lacking; no much larger clone is found one base away.

Regulatory T cells were sorted as CD4+CD25hiCD127low/negative cells. The control samples were obtained from healthy donors who were not related to the patients. Tconv and Treg cells for TCRbeta sequencing were sorted on a FACSAria flow cytometer. Sorted cells were collected into 5-ml round-bottom polystyrene tubes, and dry cell pellets were frozen at -80°C before sequencing. The CDR3 numbers 13 residues from cysteine through phenylalanine. The entry retains the CDR3 DNA only, 39 bases that are in frame from base 1. The germline V gene sets CDR1 to SGHRS and CDR2 to YFSETQ. Cut back by 4 bases and 7 bases, the V and J ends lie 9 bases apart.

This receptor chain uses TRBV5-1 and TRBJ1-6; the D gene identity is not certain. The clonotype was recovered from a human donor in good health. The sample taken for sequencing was CD4+CD25+ Tregs sorted from PBMCs. The nucleotide sequence reads TGCGCCAGCAGCCTGACACTCAATTCACCCCTCCACTTT. It codes for CASSLTLNSPLHF.